The present TCR beta chain was sequenced within a study of blood T cell repertoires in COVID-19. For the study at large: From the United States, Italy and Spain came samples of acute and convalescent COVID-19. T cells, B-cell-depleted T cells, or PBMCs supplied cDNA or gDNA.

The CDR3 runs 13 residues. With V trimmed by 6 bases and J by 7 bases, 3 bases remained unmatched. Germline-derived CDR1 and CDR2 are MNHEY and SVGAGI. As for this clone: Other DNA variants within this sample encode the same CDR3.

Under the authors' procedure: Amplified reference gene primers provided the basis for estimating nucleated cell counts. Using immunoSEQ multiplex PCR, the repertoire was profiled, and TCRdb retains in-frame clones only, with some absent. V and J calls plus clone size are reproduced from that table; the DNA served to infer D and trimming. The repertoire holds over 200,000 clones, with about 86% as singletons. This receptor was identified in a man between 60 and 70 years old who had recovered from COVID-19. The sample consisted of peripheral blood. The genes are TRBV6-5 and TRBJ1-5, with TRBD1 matching 10 bases. This CDR3 reads CASRGTGEQPQHF. The CDR3 DNA is TGTGCCAGCAGAGGGACAGGGGAGCAGCCCCAGCATTTT.